The next 28 T cell receptor beta chains were all read from a single sample in a study of long-term antiretroviral therapy in people with HIV. immunoSEQ v3.0 was run at survey level. Assay: immunoSEQ multiplex PCR; the TCRdb copy retains only in-frame clones and omits some. The sample lists 40,000 to 50,000 clones; over 90% were seen once. Sequenced here: unsorted PBMCs, sampled almost 9.5 years after starting antiretroviral therapy. These receptors were collected from a man aged 25-45 years with HIV.

CDR3 sequence reads: CASSLAHSGNTIYF. The CDR3, as DNA: TGTGCCAGCAGCTTAGCCCACTCTGGAAACACCATATATTTT. The rearrangement joins TRBV11-2 to TRBJ1-3; D is ambiguous. The CDR3 contains 14 residues. Germline loops: CDR1 SGHAT, CDR2 FQNNGV. Trimming stripped 1 base from V and 0 bases from J, with 4 bases between.

The rearrangement uses TRBV9 and TRBJ2-2; TRBD2 matches at 7 bases. V trimming: 0 bases; J trimming: 7 bases; junction bases outside the gene matches: 6. There are 15 residues in the CDR3. Germline assignment: CDR1 SGDLS and CDR2 YYNGEE. DNA of the CDR3: TGTGCCAGCAGCGTAGAAACCGCGGGGGTCGGGGAGCTGTTTTTT. It is translated as CASSVETAGVGELFF.

The rearrangement uses TRBV4-2 and TRBJ2-7, with 7 positions matching TRBD1. The germline CDR1 and CDR2 sequences are LGHNA and YNFKEQ. The CDR3 sequence is 17 residues long. J was trimmed by 0 bases and V by 3 bases; bases with no gene match: 11. Written as DNA, the CDR3 is TGTGCCAGCAGCCACAATACCGGGACAGCGATCTCCTACGAGCAGTACTTC. This gives the protein CASSHNTGTAISYEQYF.

The V call is TRBV6-1, the J call TRBJ1-2, with a weak D call TRBD1 (5 bases). The V gene's germline CDR1 is MNHNS and CDR2 SASEGT. V lost 5 bases to trimming and J lost 8 bases, with 9 bases between them. The CDR3 covers 11 residues. The CDR3 region is CASSSGLGYTF. The CDR3 coding sequence is TGTGCCAGCAGTTCGGGGCTGGGCTACACCTTC.

The V and J genes are TRBV10-3 and TRBJ2-7; maybe TRBD1 (5 bases). Germline V gives CDR1 ENHRY, CDR2 SYGVKD. The CDR3 loop spans 11 amino acids. V was clipped by 10 bases and J by 4 bases, with 11 bases between them. CDR3 bases: TGTGCCACCTCGGCAGGGTACGAGCAGTACTTC. Amino acid sequence: CATSAGYEQYF.

CDR3 coding DNA: TGTGCCAGCAGCTTAGCCCTACAGGGGCTTGAAGGCTACACCTTC. Amino acids: CASSLALQGLEGYTF. The chain joins TRBV13 to TRBJ1-2; 7 bases agree with TRBD1. The CDR3 runs 15 residues. V was pared by 1 base and J by 8 bases, with 10 bases of the junction left unmatched. CDR1 and CDR2 from the germline V gene are PRHDT and FYEKMQ (reference sequence).

The chain is built from TRBV6-5 and TRBJ1-1; no clear D gene. Germline CDR1 MNHEY, CDR2 SVGAGI. V dropped 3 bases and J dropped 5 bases, with 7 bases sitting between them. This CDR3 spans 12 amino acids. CDR3 sequence: CASSYAGTEAFF. The CDR3 coding sequence is TGTGCCAGCAGTTATGCAGGAACTGAAGCTTTCTTT.

The chain has TRBV10-3 and TRBJ1-2; TRBD1 agrees at 9 bases. The CDR3 sequence is 13 residues long. Germline V CDR1 and CDR2: ENHRY, SYGVKD. V lost 4 bases to trimming and J lost 7 bases; unmatched junction nucleotides: 4. Here the CDR3 DNA reads TGTGCCATCAGTGTCACAGGGGGCCCTGGCTACACCTTC. Translation gives CAISVTGGPGYTF.

The CDR3 region is CASSPSNQETQYF. CDR3 DNA sequence: TGTGCCAGCAGCCCGTCGAACCAAGAGACCCAGTACTTC. V usage is TRBV5-4 and J usage is TRBJ2-5; no clear D gene. This CDR3 is built from 13 residues. The germline V gene has CDR1 SGHNT and CDR2 YYREEE (reference sequence). Trimming took off 4 bases at V and 0 bases at J, with 7 bases between the two ends.

The rearrangement links TRBV7-9 to TRBJ1-2; 7 nucleotides match TRBD1. The CDR3 length is 16 residues. Unmatched junction bases numbered 11, after V lost 2 bases and J lost 5 bases. The germline CDR1 and CDR2 sequences are SEHNR and FQNEAQ (reference sequence). CDR3 in amino acids: CASSLHSGQFLYGYTF. CDR3 DNA sequence: TGTGCCAGCAGCTTACATTCGGGACAGTTCCTATATGGCTACACCTTC.

The CDR3 reads CASSLGQGTDTQYF. Here the CDR3 DNA reads TGTGCCAGCAGTTTGGGGCAGGGGACGGATACGCAGTATTTT. The rearrangement joins TRBV27 to TRBJ2-3; tentative D call: TRBD1 (6 bases). This CDR3 has 14 residues. V was cut by 3 bases and J by 6 bases, with 13 bases left in between. Germline V gene sequence: CDR1 MNHEY, CDR2 SMNVEV (reference sequence).

The chain recombines TRBV7-3 with TRBJ2-5; D not resolved. V lost 4 bases to trimming and J lost 0 bases, with 6 bases between them. Germline values: CDR1 SGHTA, CDR2 FQGTGA. CDR3 length: 13 residues. DNA for the CDR3: TGTGCCAGCAGCTCCTCGCACCAAGAGACCCAGTACTTC. Its protein product is CASSSSHQETQYF.

The chain joins TRBV7-9 to TRBJ2-1; D possibly corresponds to TRBD2 (6 bases). The V gene lost 8 bases and the J gene lost 1 base, with 15 bases spanning the gap. This CDR3 contains 15 residues. Germline V gives CDR1 SEHNR, CDR2 FQNEAQ (reference sequence). DNA of the CDR3: TGTGCCAGCGAGACACGGGACTTATCCTACAATGAGCAGTTCTTC. Translation gives CASETRDLSYNEQFF.

This clone is a singleton in its sample. The chain uses TRBV9 and TRBJ2-5; D possibly uses TRBD1 or TRBD2 (5 bases each). V was trimmed by 0 bases and J by 4 bases, leaving 10 bases between them. In germline, CDR1 is SGDLS, CDR2 YYNGEE. The CDR3 is 14 residues long. CDR3 loop: CASSVGGGGETQYF. As DNA, the CDR3 is TGTGCCAGCAGCGTAGGTGGGGGTGGAGAGACCCAGTACTTC.

V is TRBV29-1 and J is TRBJ1-1; a possible D gene is TRBD1 (6 bases). Germline V gene data show CDR1 as SQVTM and CDR2 as ANQGSEA. The CDR3 is made up of 12 amino acids. V gave up 4 bases and J gave up 1 base, with 7 bases separating them. DNA of the CDR3: TGCAGCGTTGGACAGGCGAACACTGAAGCTTTCTTT. Its translation is CSVGQANTEAFF.

The chain joins TRBV15 to TRBJ2-7; D is uncertain. The CDR3 loop spans 17 amino acids. V lost 1 base to trimming and J lost 3 bases, with 19 bases between them. Germline V gene lookup returns CDR1 LNHNV and CDR2 YYDKDF (reference sequence). This CDR3 is CATSRVRKPLVGYEQYF. The CDR3 DNA reads TGTGCCACCAGCAGAGTTCGAAAGCCCTTAGTTGGCTACGAGCAGTACTTC.

In DNA, the CDR3 is TGTGCCAGCAGTACAGGGGATGGAGGCTACACCTTC. This codes for CASSTGDGGYTF. The chain carries TRBV6-5 and TRBJ1-2; the match to TRBD1 covers 7 bases. Germline V gives CDR1 MNHEY, CDR2 SVGAGI. V shed 5 bases and J 8 bases; nucleotides not matched to a gene: 5. The CDR3 sequence is 12 residues long.

The chain combines TRBV19 with TRBJ2-1; D may be TRBD1 (6 bases). There are 14 residues in the CDR3. The V end was cut by 2 bases, the J end by 5 bases, with 10 bases between. Germline CDR1 LNHDA, CDR2 SQIVND (reference sequence). DNA of the CDR3: TGTGCCAGTAGTATACAGGGGCCACACAATGAGCAGTTCTTC. Its protein product is CASSIQGPHNEQFF.

The chain recombines TRBV10-2 with TRBJ2-2; TRBD1 agrees at 7 bases. Per germline, CDR1 WSHSY and CDR2 SAAADI. V lost 6 bases and J lost 3; bases outside the gene matches: 4. This CDR3 region has 14 residues. CDR3 sequence (DNA): TGCGCCAGCAGAGCCGGGACAGACACCGGGGAGCTGTTTTTT. It is translated as CASRAGTDTGELFF.

The chain carries TRBV2 and TRBJ1-4; 11 positions agree with TRBD1. The CDR3 is 14 amino acids. After removal of 6 bases from V and 6 bases from J, the junction contained 3 bases not matched to a gene. Per germline, CDR1 SNHLY and CDR2 FYNNEI. CDR3 amino acids: CASRGDRGDEKLFF. In DNA form, the CDR3 reads TGTGCCAGCAGAGGGGACAGGGGGGATGAAAAACTGTTTTTT.

The chain's CDR3 is CASSGLYRVDYGYTF. In nucleotides, the CDR3 is TGTGCCAGCAGTGGTCTCTACAGGGTAGACTATGGCTACACCTTC. This rearrangement joins TRBV6-5 to TRBJ1-2, with a possible D match to TRBD1 (6 bases). The CDR3 is 15 amino acids. Trimming left V 5 bases short and J 3 bases short, with 16 bases between. Germline values: CDR1 MNHEY, CDR2 SVGAGI.

The rearrangement joins TRBV6-5 to TRBJ1-1; no clear D gene. The ends were cut back, 6 bases at V and 6 bases at J, with 11 bases in the middle. From germline, CDR1 is MNHEY and CDR2 SVGAGI. The length of the CDR3 is 12 residues. The CDR3 region is CASSPDGAEAFF. The CDR3 region has the DNA TGTGCCAGCAGCCCCGATGGAGCTGAAGCTTTCTTT.

The V and J genes are TRBV6-6 and TRBJ2-7, with 8 bases fitting TRBD1. Germline assignment: CDR1 MNHNY and CDR2 SVGAGI (reference sequence). V dropped 2 bases and J dropped 6; count of bases not matched to a gene: 9. CDR3 length: 15 residues. The chain's CDR3 is CASSYPARTGSEQYF. CDR3 nucleotides: TGTGCCAGCAGTTACCCGGCAAGGACAGGGAGCGAGCAGTACTTC.

The rearrangement uses TRBV29-1 and TRBJ2-6; 9 bases align to TRBD1. The germline V gene has CDR1 SQVTM and CDR2 ANQGSEA. The CDR3 has 15 amino acids. The junction had 6 bases not matched to a gene; V was cut back by 0 bases and J by 9 bases. The CDR3: CSVEDETGGNNVLTF. As DNA, the CDR3 is TGCAGCGTTGAAGATGAGACAGGGGGGAACAACGTCCTGACTTTC.

Only one count was recorded for this clone. This chain links TRBV7-2 with TRBJ1-6; D might be TRBD1 (5 bases). The germline V and J ends were trimmed by 5 bases and 4 bases, with 9 bases remaining between them. Germline-derived CDR1 and CDR2 are SGHTA and FQGNSA. This CDR3 has 14 amino acids. CDR3 sequence reads: CASSPGGYNSPLHF. The CDR3, as DNA: TGTGCCAGCAGCCCCGGGGGGTATAATTCACCCCTCCACTTT. The full variable domain, its missing parts supplied by reference TRBV7-2 and TRBJ1-6, is GAGVSQSPSNKVTEKGKDVELRCDPISGHTALYWYRQSLGQGLEFLIYFQGNSAPDKSGLPSDRFSAERTGGSVSTLTIQRTQQEDSAVYLCASSPGGYNSPLHFGNGTRLTVT.

The chain links TRBV6-1 to TRBJ2-5, with D hard to call. The length of the CDR3 is 15 residues. The V gene lost 6 bases and the J gene lost 5 bases, with 19 bases spanning the gap. Looked up from germline, CDR1 is MNHNS and CDR2 is SASEGT. CDR3 region: CASRNSGGLGETQYF. In DNA form, the CDR3 reads TGTGCCAGCAGGAATTCGGGTGGGTTGGGGGAGACCCAGTACTTC.

The chain carries TRBV7-2 and TRBJ2-3; unclear D gene. CDR1 and CDR2 (germline): SGHTA, FQGNSA. CDR3 size: 11 residues. The V and J ends lost 3 bases and 2 bases respectively, with 0 bases between them. CDR3 sequence: CASSFTDTQYF. In DNA form, the CDR3 reads TGTGCCAGCAGCTTCACAGATACGCAGTATTTT.

A few counts support this clone. The chain combines TRBV28 with TRBJ1-5; D not resolved. Germline values: CDR1 MDHEN, CDR2 SYDVKM. This CDR3 comprises 14 residues. V shed 6 bases and J shed 3 bases, with 12 bases lying between them. CDR3 in amino acids: CASRQPGDNQPQHF. The CDR3, as DNA: TGTGCCAGCAGGCAACCGGGAGACAATCAGCCCCAGCATTTT.